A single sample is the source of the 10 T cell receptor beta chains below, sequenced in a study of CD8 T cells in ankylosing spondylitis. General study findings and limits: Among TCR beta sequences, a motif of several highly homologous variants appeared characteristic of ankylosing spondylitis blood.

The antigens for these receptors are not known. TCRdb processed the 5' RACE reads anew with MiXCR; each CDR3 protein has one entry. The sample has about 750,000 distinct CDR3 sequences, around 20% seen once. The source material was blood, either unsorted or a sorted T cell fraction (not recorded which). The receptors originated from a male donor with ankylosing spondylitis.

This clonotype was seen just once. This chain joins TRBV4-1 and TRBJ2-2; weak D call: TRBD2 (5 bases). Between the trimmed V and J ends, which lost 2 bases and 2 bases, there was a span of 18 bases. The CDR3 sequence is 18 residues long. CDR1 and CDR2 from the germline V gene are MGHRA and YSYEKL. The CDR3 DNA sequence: TGCGCCAGCAGCCAACCCACTGCCAAGGCGGGTAACACCGGGGAGCTGTTTTTT. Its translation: CASSQPTAKAGNTGELFF.

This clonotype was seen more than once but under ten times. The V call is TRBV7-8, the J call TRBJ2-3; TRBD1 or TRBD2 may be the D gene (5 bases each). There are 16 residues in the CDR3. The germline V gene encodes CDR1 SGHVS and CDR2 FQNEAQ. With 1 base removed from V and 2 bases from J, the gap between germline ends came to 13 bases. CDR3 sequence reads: CASSLGGSGPTDTQYF. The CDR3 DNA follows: TGTGCCAGCAGCTTAGGGGGGTCAGGGCCCACAGATACGCAGTATTTT.

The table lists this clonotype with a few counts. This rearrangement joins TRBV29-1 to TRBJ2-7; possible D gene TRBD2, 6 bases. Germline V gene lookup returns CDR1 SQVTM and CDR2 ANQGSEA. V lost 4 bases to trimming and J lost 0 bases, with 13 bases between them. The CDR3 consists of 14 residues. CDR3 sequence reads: CSVGGGAHSYEQYF. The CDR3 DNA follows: TGCAGCGTTGGAGGCGGGGCACACTCCTACGAGCAGTACTTC.

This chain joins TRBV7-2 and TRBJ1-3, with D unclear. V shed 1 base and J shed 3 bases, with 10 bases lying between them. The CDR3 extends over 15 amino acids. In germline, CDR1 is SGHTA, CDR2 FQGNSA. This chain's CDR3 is CASSLDRAGGNTIYF. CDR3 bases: TGTGCCAGCAGCTTAGATCGGGCCGGTGGAAACACCATATATTTT.

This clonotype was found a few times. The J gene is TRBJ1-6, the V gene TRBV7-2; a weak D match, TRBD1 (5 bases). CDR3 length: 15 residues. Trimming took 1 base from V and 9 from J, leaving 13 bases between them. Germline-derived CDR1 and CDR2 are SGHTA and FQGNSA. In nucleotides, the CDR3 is TGTGCCAGCAGCTTAGATTCAGGGTGGGGTTCACCCCTCCACTTT. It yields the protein CASSLDSGWGSPLHF. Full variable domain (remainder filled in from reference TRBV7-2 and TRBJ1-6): GAGVSQSPSNKVTEKGKDVELRCDPISGHTALYWYRQSLGQGLEFLIYFQGNSAPDKSGLPSDRFSAERTGGSVSTLTIQRTQQEDSAVYLCASSLDSGWGSPLHFGNGTRLTVT.

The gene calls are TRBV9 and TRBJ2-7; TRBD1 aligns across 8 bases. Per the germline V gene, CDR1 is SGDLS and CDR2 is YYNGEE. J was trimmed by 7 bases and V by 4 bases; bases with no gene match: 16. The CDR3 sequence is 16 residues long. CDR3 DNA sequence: TGTGCCAGCAGCCCTAAGGACCAGGGGGCAACCTTAGAGCAGTACTTC. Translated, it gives CASSPKDQGATLEQYF.

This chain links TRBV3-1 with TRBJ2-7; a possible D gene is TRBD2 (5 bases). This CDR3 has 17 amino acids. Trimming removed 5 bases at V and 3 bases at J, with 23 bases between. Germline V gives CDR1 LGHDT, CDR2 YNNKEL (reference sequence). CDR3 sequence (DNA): TGTGCCAGCAGCACCCCCTCGGGGATCCAAGGCCGCTACGAGCAGTACTTC. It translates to CASSTPSGIQGRYEQYF.

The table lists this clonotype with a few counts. CDR3 loop: CSARRALPNTGELFF. As DNA, the CDR3 is TGCAGTGCTAGGAGGGCTTTACCCAACACCGGGGAGCTGTTTTTT. This chain uses TRBV20-1 with TRBJ2-2, with D perhaps TRBD2 (5 bases). Trimming took off 3 bases at V and 2 bases at J, with 13 bases between the two ends. The CDR3 is made up of 15 amino acids. Germline lookup yields CDR1 DFQATT and CDR2 SNEGSKA (reference sequence).

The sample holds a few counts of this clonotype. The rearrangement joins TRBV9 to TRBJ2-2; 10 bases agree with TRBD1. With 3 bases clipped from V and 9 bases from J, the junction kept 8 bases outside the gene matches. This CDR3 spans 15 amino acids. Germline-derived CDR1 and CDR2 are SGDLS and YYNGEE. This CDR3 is CASSGQGAALRELFF. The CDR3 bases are TGTGCCAGCAGCGGACAGGGGGCTGCACTCAGGGAGCTGTTTTTT. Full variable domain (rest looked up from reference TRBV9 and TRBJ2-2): DSGVTQTPKHLITATGQRVTLRCSPRSGDLSVYWYQQSLDQGLQFLIQYYNGEERAKGNILERFSAQQFPDLHSELNLSSLELGDSALYFCASSGQGAALRELFFGEGSRLTVL.

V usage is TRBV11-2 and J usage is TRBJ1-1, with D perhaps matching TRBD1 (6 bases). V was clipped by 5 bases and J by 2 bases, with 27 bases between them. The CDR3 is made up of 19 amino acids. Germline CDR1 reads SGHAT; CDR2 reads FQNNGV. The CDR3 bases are TGTGCCAGCAGCCATCTTACTTCCAGACAGGTTGCACGTAACACTGAAGCTTTCTTT. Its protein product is CASSHLTSRQVARNTEAFF.